The rows below give T cell receptor beta chains drawn from one sample of a study of blood T cell repertoires in COVID-19. TCRdb's copy holds only in-frame clones and misses some; the assay was immunoSEQ multiplex PCR. The sample shows roughly 66,000 clones, around 82% of them seen only once. Specimen: peripheral blood. The receptor source for this set is a man in his sixties with acute or convalescent COVID-19. Each CDR3 is given with its conserved first and last residue. The D gene is left open where the match is weak. Size tells how often a clone was seen (once, few, many) or the class of an expanded clone, and some rows leave it out.

V	size	D	J	DNA	CDR3
TRBV15	NA	NA	TRBJ1-5	TGTGCCACCAGCAGAGATCTGAGGAACAATCAGCCCCAGCATTTT	CATSRDLRNNQPQHF
TRBV2	NA	TRBD2	TRBJ2-3	TGTGCCAGCAGTACTGGAGCGGGGGTCACAGATACGCAGTATTTT	CASSTGAGVTDTQYF
TRBV7-9	NA	NA	TRBJ1-1	TGTGCCAGCAGCTTTATCGGGGTGAGGAACACTGAAGCTTTCTTT	CASSFIGVRNTEAFF
TRBV6-4	few	NA	TRBJ2-2	TGTGCCAGCAGTGAACAATCGGGTGCCGGGGAGCTGTTTTTT	CASSEQSGAGELFF
TRBV5-8	NA	NA	TRBJ1-5	TGTGCCAGCAGCTTGGCCGGGAATAGCAATCAGCCCCAGCATTTT	CASSLAGNSNQPQHF
TRBV7-2	NA	TRBD1	TRBJ1-3	TGTGCCAGCAGCTCGGGACAGGGATACACCATATATTTT	CASSSGQGYTIYF
TRBV12-5	once	NA	TRBJ2-3	TGTGCTAGTGGTGTTCGAGCGGTTGGGGCAGATACGCAGTATTTT	CASGVRAVGADTQYF
TRBV5-1	NA	NA	TRBJ1-1	TGCGCCAGCGCCCCCATGGAGGGCAAAAGGACAAACACTGAAGCTTTCTTT	CASAPMEGKRTNTEAFF
TRBV5-8	NA	NA	TRBJ2-7	TGTGCCAGCAGCTTGGCAGGGCCCATCTCCTACGAGCAGTACTTC	CASSLAGPISYEQYF
TRBV13	NA	NA	TRBJ1-6	TGTGCCAGCACCACCGGACAGTATAATTCACCCCTCCACTTT	CASTTGQYNSPLHF
TRBV2	NA	NA	TRBJ1-2	TGTGCCAGCAGTCTTAGCAATTCTAACTATGGCTACACCTTC	CASSLSNSNYGYTF
TRBV3-1/TRBV3-2	NA	NA	TRBJ2-5	TGTGCCAGCAGCCAAGTAGGAGACGGGACCCAGTACTTC	CASSQVGDGTQYF
TRBV4-1	NA	NA	TRBJ2-3	TGCGCCAGCAGCCAGGCGGGGCAGGCAGATACGCAGTATTTT	CASSQAGQADTQYF
TRBV11-3	NA	NA	TRBJ2-3	TGTGCCAGCAGCTTAGAAGGGCGGGGAAACACAGATACGCAGTATTTT	CASSLEGRGNTDTQYF
TRBV14	NA	NA	TRBJ2-5	TGTGCCAGCAGCCGAGGGCCCCAAGAGACCCAGTACTTC	CASSRGPQETQYF
TRBV6-4	NA	TRBD2	TRBJ2-3	TGTGCCAGCAGTGACGGGACTAGCGGGGGAGATACGCAGTATTTT	CASSDGTSGGDTQYF